This T cell receptor beta chain originates from a study of PD-L1 blockade in urothelial cancer. At the level of the study: Timepoints chosen for blood analysis were 3 weeks (second dose) and 6 weeks after treatment start.

TCRdb's table, derived via immunoSEQ multiplex PCR, lists solely in-frame clones and lacks some. Of tens of thousands of clones listed, 84% are singletons. Trimming removed 6 bases from V and 13 bases from J, with 21 bases in between. Germline assignment: CDR1 PRHDT and CDR2 FYEKMQ (reference sequence). CDR3 length: 13 amino acids. Time point reported: pretreatment peripheral blood. The TCR originated in a man aged 55 to 69 with urothelial cancer. The chain employs TRBV13 and TRBJ2-5; the D gene is possibly TRBD2 (5 bases). Sequencing was performed on PBMCs, taken around atezolizumab (anti-PD-L1) treatment. In nucleotides, the CDR3 is TGTGCCAGCAGATCAAGCCCCCCCGGGGATTCGTACTTC. It codes for CASRSSPPGDSYF. Full variable domain (missing parts from reference TRBV13 and TRBJ2-5): AAGVIQSPRHLIKEKRETATLKCYPIPRHDTVYWYQQGPGQDPQFLISFYEKMQSDKGSIPDRFSAQQFSDYHSELNMSSLELGDSALYFCASRSSPPGDSYFGPGTRLLVL.